This T cell receptor (beta chain) derives from a study of PD-L1 blockade in urothelial cancer. Study details: Each blood sample yielded a median of roughly 150,000 T cells.

Sample contribution per patient ranged from 1 to 8, covering pretreatment and on-treatment. Produced via immunoSEQ multiplex PCR; TCRdb's table is partial and in-frame only. The data hold about 73,000 clones, with about 88% observed a single time. CDR3 length equals 13 residues. Per germline, CDR1 MNHNY and CDR2 SVGAGI (reference sequence). V lost 1 base and J lost 7, with 10 bases in between. This sequence was found in a man in his 60s with urothelial cancer. This sample comprised PBMCs, obtained around atezolizumab (anti-PD-L1) treatment. V is TRBV6-6 and J is TRBJ1-1; D is unclear. The CDR3 DNA reads as TGTGCCAGCAGTTACTTCCCCGAGCGTGAAGCTTTCTTT. Translating gives CASSYFPEREAFF.